Listed here are 5 T cell receptor beta chains from one sample, sequenced in a study of cytomegalovirus exposure and HLA in healthy donors. Vbeta (60) and Jbeta (13) primers were used in the PCR. Libraries were prepared by immunoSEQ multiplex PCR; TCRdb keeps only in-frame clonotypes and omits some of them. The data contain roughly 160,000 clones, around 88% of them singletons. Sequenced sample: PBMCs. The receptors come from a woman between 25 and 40 years old in good health and CMV-seronegative.

The rearrangement joins TRBV4-1 to TRBJ2-1; 7 bases map to TRBD2. The CDR3 has 13 amino acids. The J segment lost 4 bases and the V segment lost 5 bases, leaving 2 bases of the junction unmatched. Germline CDR1 and CDR2: MGHRA and YSYEKL. DNA of the CDR3: TGCGCCAGCAGCGCTAGCGGTTACAATGAGCAGTTCTTC. Amino acids: CASSASGYNEQFF.

The V call is TRBV27, the J call TRBJ1-5; 7 bases align to TRBD1. In germline, CDR1 is MNHEY, CDR2 SMNVEV (reference sequence). The CDR3 totals 14 residues. V was pared by 10 bases and J by 5 bases, with 11 bases of the junction left unmatched. CDR3 sequence: CATKTGTRDQPQHF. CDR3 bases: TGTGCCACCAAGACAGGGACGAGGGATCAGCCCCAGCATTTT.

The J gene is TRBJ1-1, the V gene TRBV19; 9 nucleotides agree with TRBD1. J was trimmed by 10 bases and V by 7 bases; bases with no gene match: 13. CDR3 size: 14 residues. Per germline, CDR1 LNHDA and CDR2 SQIVND (reference sequence). This CDR3 is CASTLPGQGPAAFF. CDR3 DNA: TGTGCCAGTACTCTTCCGGGACAGGGCCCTGCAGCTTTCTTT.

The chain uses TRBV18 and TRBJ2-3, with TRBD1 matching over 9 bases. V was pared by 5 bases and J by 3 bases, with 6 bases of the junction left unmatched. The CDR3 covers 15 residues. The germline CDR1 and CDR2 sequences are KGHSH and LQKENI. The CDR3 sequence: CASSDDRGGTDTQYF. The DNA for the CDR3 is TGTGCCAGCTCAGACGACAGGGGGGGAACAGATACGCAGTATTTT.

The V call is TRBV29-1, the J call TRBJ2-2, with D possibly TRBD1 on 5 matching bases. From germline, CDR1 is SQVTM and CDR2 ANQGSEA. With 2 bases removed from V and 6 bases from J, the gap between germline ends came to 19 bases. There are 16 residues in the CDR3. DNA of the CDR3: TGCAGCGTTGAATTCCAGGGAAGCCTTCGCGCCGGGGAGCTGTTTTTT. It translates to CSVEFQGSLRAGELFF.